This TCR beta chain emerged from a study of Tregs in tolerant kidney transplant recipients. Whole-study results and caveats: Few patients were studied, so findings need validation in larger groups. No direct test of biological reproducibility was done here.

Turning to this clone: The antigen is undetermined.

Unstimulated Tregs (CD4+CD25+CD127-) and CD4+CD25- non-Tregs were sorted from PBMCs. Here immunoSEQ multiplex PCR was the method, and the copy in TCRdb shows in-frame clones only, minus some. Among some 250,000 clones listed, about 80% were seen once. This CDR3 region has 17 residues. Germline assignment: CDR1 SGHAT and CDR2 FQNNGV. V shed 1 base, J shed 2 bases, and the junction held 7 bases outside the gene matches. The sample consisted of CD4+ T cells from blood. V and J are TRBV11-2 and TRBJ2-5, with 10 positions matching TRBD2. This TCR derives from a human donor in good health. CDR3 in amino acids: CASSLGASGSGQETQYF. CDR3 bases: TGTGCCAGCAGCTTAGGGGCTAGCGGGAGTGGGCAAGAGACCCAGTACTTC.